The rows below give T cell receptor beta chains drawn from one sample of a study of T cell changes during pregnancy in multiple sclerosis. The table came from immunoSEQ multiplex PCR; TCRdb's copy has only in-frame clones and leaves some out. The sample lists 35,000 to 40,000 clones; around 87% were seen once. The sequenced sample was CD4+ T cells from peripheral blood mononuclear cells, obtained in the second trimester of pregnancy. All receptors come from a female donor with multiple sclerosis, enrolled in a pregnancy study. CDR3s include the opening cysteine and the closing phenylalanine or tryptophan. The D gene is left open where the match is weak. Rows may omit the clone size; those that give it use once, few, many or a size class.

j_call: TRBJ2-3; clone_size: -; d_call: -; v_call: TRBV10-3; cdr3_aa: CAISEFDRVTDTQYF; cdr3_nt: TGTGCCATCAGTGAGTTCGACAGAGTCACAGATACGCAGTATTTT
j_call: TRBJ2-1; clone_size: -; d_call: -; v_call: TRBV7-2; cdr3_aa: CASSLGGGYNEQFF; cdr3_nt: TGTGCCAGCAGCTTAGGAGGGGGCTACAATGAGCAGTTCTTC
j_call: TRBJ2-1; clone_size: -; d_call: TRBD1; v_call: TRBV5-1; cdr3_aa: CASSLGGTGFDEQFF; cdr3_nt: TGCGCCAGCAGCTTGGGGGGGACAGGGTTCGATGAGCAGTTCTTC
j_call: TRBJ1-1; clone_size: few; d_call: -; v_call: TRBV11-3; cdr3_aa: CASSLQFGTEAFF; cdr3_nt: TGTGCCAGCAGCTTACAATTCGGCACTGAAGCTTTCTTT
j_call: TRBJ2-3; clone_size: -; d_call: -; v_call: TRBV5-1; cdr3_aa: CASSLGRRGTDTQYF; cdr3_nt: TGCGCCAGCAGCTTGGGGCGGCGGGGCACAGATACGCAGTATTTT
j_call: TRBJ2-7; clone_size: -; d_call: TRBD2; v_call: TRBV19; cdr3_aa: CASSILAGESYEQYF; cdr3_nt: TGTGCCAGTAGTATACTAGCGGGAGAATCCTACGAGCAGTACTTC
j_call: TRBJ1-1; clone_size: -; d_call: TRBD1; v_call: TRBV19; cdr3_aa: CASSNTGTGFFTEAFF; cdr3_nt: TGTGCCAGTAGTAACACCGGGACAGGGTTTTTCACTGAAGCTTTCTTT
j_call: TRBJ2-5; clone_size: once; d_call: TRBD1; v_call: TRBV11-1; cdr3_aa: CASSLGRSGGQGRGETQYF; cdr3_nt: TGTGCCAGCAGCTTAGGGCGTTCTGGAGGACAGGGGCGCGGGGAGACCCAGTACTTC
j_call: TRBJ2-7; clone_size: -; d_call: TRBD2; v_call: TRBV11-2; cdr3_aa: CASSPTPGLAGRGEQYF; cdr3_nt: TGTGCCAGCAGCCCCACCCCGGGACTAGCGGGACGGGGCGAGCAGTACTTC
j_call: TRBJ2-2; clone_size: -; d_call: -; v_call: TRBV2; cdr3_aa: CASSASQANTGELFF; cdr3_nt: TGTGCCAGCAGCGCCTCGCAGGCCAACACCGGGGAGCTGTTTTTT
j_call: TRBJ2-1; clone_size: -; d_call: TRBD1; v_call: TRBV11-1; cdr3_aa: CASSSRTGGEQFF; cdr3_nt: TGTGCCAGCAGCTCCAGGACAGGGGGCGAGCAGTTCTTC
j_call: TRBJ2-2; clone_size: -; d_call: TRBD2; v_call: TRBV9; cdr3_aa: CASSVGLAGGPNTGELFF; cdr3_nt: TGTGCCAGCAGCGTAGGGCTAGCGGGAGGCCCGAACACCGGGGAGCTGTTTTTT
j_call: TRBJ1-4; clone_size: -; d_call: TRBD1; v_call: TRBV6-6; cdr3_aa: CASSDRGGVEKLFF; cdr3_nt: TGTGCCAGCAGTGACAGGGGGGGGGTCGAAAAACTGTTTTTT
j_call: TRBJ1-5; clone_size: -; d_call: TRBD1; v_call: TRBV5-6; cdr3_aa: CASSFGQGVQPQHF; cdr3_nt: TGTGCCAGCAGCTTCGGACAGGGTGTCCAGCCCCAGCATTTT
j_call: TRBJ1-1; clone_size: -; d_call: -; v_call: TRBV5-6; cdr3_aa: CASSLIDSPNTEAFF; cdr3_nt: TGTGCCAGCAGCCTAATTGACAGCCCCAACACTGAAGCTTTCTTT
j_call: TRBJ1-1; clone_size: -; d_call: TRBD1; v_call: TRBV5-8; cdr3_aa: CASSTRQGVLLAFF; cdr3_nt: TGTGCCAGCAGCACAAGGCAGGGGGTGCTGCTGGCTTTCTTT
j_call: TRBJ1-1; clone_size: -; d_call: -; v_call: TRBV2; cdr3_aa: CASSPSVDSYTEAFF; cdr3_nt: TGTGCCAGCAGCCCATCGGTGGACAGCTACACTGAAGCTTTCTTT
j_call: TRBJ1-2; clone_size: -; d_call: -; v_call: TRBV28; cdr3_aa: CASRESRGVGYGYTF; cdr3_nt: TGTGCCAGCAGAGAATCCAGGGGCGTAGGGTATGGCTACACCTTC
j_call: TRBJ2-1; clone_size: -; d_call: TRBD2; v_call: TRBV7-9; cdr3_aa: CASSLAGGGEQFF; cdr3_nt: TGTGCCAGCAGCCTAGCGGGAGGTGGTGAGCAGTTCTTC
j_call: TRBJ2-5; clone_size: -; d_call: TRBD2; v_call: TRBV11-3; cdr3_aa: CASSPPGTSGRGETQYF; cdr3_nt: TGTGCCAGCAGCCCTCCCGGGACTAGCGGGAGGGGGGAGACCCAGTACTTC
j_call: TRBJ2-7; clone_size: -; d_call: TRBD2; v_call: TRBV5-8; cdr3_aa: CASSLAGGGYEQYF; cdr3_nt: TGTGCCAGCAGCTTGGCCGGGGGGGGTTACGAGCAGTACTTC
j_call: TRBJ2-1; clone_size: -; d_call: TRBD1; v_call: TRBV2; cdr3_aa: CASSERGTGTNEQFF; cdr3_nt: TGTGCCAGCAGTGAAAGGGGGACAGGGACCAATGAGCAGTTCTTC
j_call: TRBJ2-1; clone_size: -; d_call: TRBD2; v_call: TRBV6-6; cdr3_aa: CASSQPGLAGGNEQFF; cdr3_nt: TGTGCCAGCAGTCAACCGGGACTAGCGGGGGGAAATGAGCAGTTCTTC
j_call: TRBJ2-3; clone_size: -; d_call: -; v_call: TRBV4-1; cdr3_aa: CASSPEGHQRTDTQYF; cdr3_nt: TGCGCCAGCAGCCCAGAGGGACATCAACGCACAGATACGCAGTATTTT
j_call: TRBJ2-7; clone_size: -; d_call: TRBD2; v_call: TRBV5-1; cdr3_aa: CASSQVAGPYEQYF; cdr3_nt: TGCGCCAGCAGCCAAGTAGCGGGACCCTACGAGCAGTACTTC
j_call: TRBJ2-7; clone_size: -; d_call: TRBD2; v_call: TRBV7-2; cdr3_aa: CASSRTSGSRDEQYF; cdr3_nt: TGTGCCAGCAGCCGGACTAGCGGGAGTCGAGACGAGCAGTACTTC
j_call: TRBJ2-2; clone_size: -; d_call: -; v_call: TRBV6-5; cdr3_aa: CASTSGGTGELFF; cdr3_nt: TGTGCCAGCACCAGCGGTGGAACCGGGGAGCTGTTTTTT
j_call: TRBJ2-3; clone_size: -; d_call: TRBD2; v_call: TRBV6-5; cdr3_aa: CASRSGGSPTDTQYF; cdr3_nt: TGTGCCAGCAGAAGTGGCGGGAGCCCCACAGATACGCAGTATTTT
j_call: TRBJ2-1; clone_size: -; d_call: TRBD1; v_call: TRBV7-2; cdr3_aa: CASSLGTQGVSEQFF; cdr3_nt: TGTGCCAGCAGCTTAGGGACTCAGGGGGTAAGTGAGCAGTTCTTC
j_call: TRBJ1-2; clone_size: -; d_call: -; v_call: TRBV6-6; cdr3_aa: CASSSQGPGYHYGYTF; cdr3_nt: TGTGCCAGCAGTTCCCAGGGGCCGGGTTACCACTATGGCTACACCTTC
j_call: TRBJ2-5; clone_size: -; d_call: -; v_call: TRBV7-9; cdr3_aa: CASTERTSRETQYF; cdr3_nt: TGTGCCAGTACTGAGCGGACCTCCCGGGAGACCCAGTACTTC
j_call: TRBJ2-3; clone_size: -; d_call: -; v_call: TRBV5-1; cdr3_aa: CASSSTALPGADTQYF; cdr3_nt: TGCGCCAGCAGCTCGACAGCCCTCCCGGGCGCAGATACGCAGTATTTT
j_call: TRBJ2-2; clone_size: -; d_call: -; v_call: TRBV19; cdr3_aa: CASSKTGGGGTGELFF; cdr3_nt: TGTGCCAGTAGCAAGACAGGCGGTGGGGGCACCGGGGAGCTGTTTTTT
j_call: TRBJ2-1; clone_size: -; d_call: TRBD2; v_call: TRBV18; cdr3_aa: CASSPGGGYNEQFF; cdr3_nt: TGTGCCAGCTCACCCGGCGGGGGCTACAATGAGCAGTTCTTC
j_call: TRBJ2-5; clone_size: -; d_call: TRBD1; v_call: TRBV7-6; cdr3_aa: CASSLRQGRETQYF; cdr3_nt: TGTGCCAGCAGCCTACGACAGGGTCGTGAGACCCAGTACTTC
j_call: TRBJ1-3; clone_size: -; d_call: TRBD1; v_call: TRBV6-1; cdr3_aa: CASSNRGHFGNTIYF; cdr3_nt: TGTGCCAGCAGTAACAGGGGGCATTTTGGAAACACCATATATTTT
j_call: TRBJ2-1; clone_size: -; d_call: TRBD2; v_call: TRBV18; cdr3_aa: CASSPRTSGSSYNEQFF; cdr3_nt: TGTGCCAGCTCACCCAGGACTAGCGGGAGCTCCTACAATGAGCAGTTCTTC
j_call: TRBJ1-1; clone_size: -; d_call: TRBD1; v_call: TRBV7-9; cdr3_aa: CASSSGQGSSGEAFF; cdr3_nt: TGTGCCAGCAGCTCTGGACAGGGCTCATCCGGTGAAGCTTTCTTT
j_call: TRBJ2-1; clone_size: -; d_call: TRBD1; v_call: TRBV29-1; cdr3_aa: CSAPGQGNYEQFF; cdr3_nt: TGCAGCGCCCCGGGACAGGGGAACTATGAGCAGTTCTTC
j_call: TRBJ2-1; clone_size: -; d_call: TRBD2; v_call: TRBV27; cdr3_aa: CASSLKPSGSMFF; cdr3_nt: TGTGCCAGCAGTTTAAAGCCTAGCGGGAGTATGTTCTTC
j_call: TRBJ2-1; clone_size: once; d_call: TRBD1; v_call: TRBV25-1; cdr3_aa: CASSVGDRVGVFFDEQFF; cdr3_nt: TGTGCCAGCAGTGTGGGGGACAGGGTCGGGGTGTTCTTCGATGAGCAGTTCTTC
j_call: TRBJ2-1; clone_size: -; d_call: TRBD2; v_call: TRBV2; cdr3_aa: CAGTGTSSNEQFF; cdr3_nt: TGTGCCGGAACCGGGACTAGCTCCAATGAGCAGTTCTTC
j_call: TRBJ1-4; clone_size: -; d_call: -; v_call: TRBV28; cdr3_aa: CASSFTTTRGLNEKLFF; cdr3_nt: TGTGCCAGCAGTTTTACCACAACTCGAGGGCTTAATGAAAAACTGTTTTTT
j_call: TRBJ2-7; clone_size: once; d_call: -; v_call: TRBV11-2; cdr3_aa: CASSLETGTYEQYF; cdr3_nt: TGTGCCAGCAGCCTCGAGACAGGGACTTACGAGCAGTACTTC
j_call: TRBJ1-5; clone_size: -; d_call: -; v_call: TRBV7-8; cdr3_aa: CASSLSGSTRNQPQHF; cdr3_nt: TGTGCCAGCAGCTTATCAGGGTCCACACGCAATCAGCCCCAGCATTTT
j_call: TRBJ2-1; clone_size: -; d_call: TRBD2; v_call: TRBV9; cdr3_aa: CASSVGTSGRNYHNEQFF; cdr3_nt: TGTGCCAGCAGCGTCGGGACTAGCGGGAGGAACTATCACAATGAGCAGTTCTTC
j_call: TRBJ1-3; clone_size: -; d_call: TRBD1; v_call: TRBV18; cdr3_aa: CASSPTGGAGNTIYF; cdr3_nt: TGTGCCAGCTCACCAACAGGGGGCGCTGGAAACACCATATATTTT
j_call: TRBJ2-1; clone_size: -; d_call: TRBD2; v_call: TRBV9; cdr3_aa: CASSDRAGGGNEQFF; cdr3_nt: TGTGCCAGCAGCGACCGGGCGGGAGGAGGTAATGAGCAGTTCTTC
j_call: TRBJ1-1; clone_size: once; d_call: -; v_call: TRBV28; cdr3_aa: CASRYRDTEAFF; cdr3_nt: TGTGCCAGCAGGTACAGGGATACTGAAGCTTTCTTT
j_call: TRBJ2-1; clone_size: -; d_call: TRBD2; v_call: TRBV7-3; cdr3_aa: CASSATSGRANEQFF; cdr3_nt: TGTGCCAGCAGCGCGACTAGCGGGAGGGCTAATGAGCAGTTCTTC
j_call: TRBJ2-7; clone_size: -; d_call: TRBD2; v_call: TRBV18; cdr3_aa: CASSPTSGRTYEQYF; cdr3_nt: TGTGCCAGCTCACCCACTAGCGGGAGAACCTACGAGCAGTACTTC